The 25 T cell receptor beta chains in this list originate from one sample, sequenced in a study of tumor and adjacent non-tumor tissue in lung cancer. The library came from three nested PCR rounds adapted from ARM-PCR protocols. TCRdb itself ran the multiplex PCR reads through MiXCR, one entry per CDR3 protein. The top ten hold roughly a quarter of the sample, which has about 200,000 distinct CDR3 sequences, 71% seen once. No cell sorting was done before RNA was extracted from the tissue. The sequencing input was lung tumor tissue. Receptors were obtained from a man in his 60s with non-small cell lung cancer.

This clonotype was seen once. Since no conserved phenylalanine or tryptophan closes the CDR3, a read error is the likely cause. V usage is TRBV20-1 and J usage is TRBJ2-1, with TRBD2 identical over 10 bases. Germline-derived CDR1 and CDR2 are DFQATT and SNEGSKA (reference sequence). Germline trimming cut 8 bases from V and 4 bases from J; bases unmatched to any gene: 11. The CDR3 contains 15 residues. The CDR3 is CSSTLGAGGYNEQFL. CDR3 bases: TGCAGTTCCACCCTGGGAGCGGGAGGGTACAATGAGCAGTTCTTA.

This clonotype was counted only a few times. This sequence may be a read error, since a much larger clone differs from it by one base. The rearrangement joins TRBV29-1 to TRBJ1-1; D uncertain. Germline CDR1 SQVTM, CDR2 ANQGSEA. The CDR3 has 15 residues. The ends were cut back, 7 bases at V and 0 bases at J, with 18 bases in the middle. In DNA, the CDR3 is TGCAGCGCCCGCCAAGGGATGATAATGAACACTGAAGCTTTCTTT. It yields the protein CSARQGMIMNTEAFF.

With regard to this clonotype: An end of the junction differs from the germline gene, which may be a read error. The V gene is TRBV11-3, the J gene TRBJ2-3; 8 nucleotides align to TRBD2. CDR3 length equals 16 residues. From germline, CDR1 is SGHNT and CDR2 YENEEA. The CDR3: CANSLMGAGGTDTQYF. The CDR3 DNA is TGTGCCAACAGCTTAATGGGTGCGGGAGGAACAGATACGCAGTATTTT.

The chain employs TRBV20-1 and TRBJ2-3; D tentatively fits TRBD1 or TRBD2 (5 bases each). Germline V gives CDR1 DFQATT, CDR2 SNEGSKA (reference sequence). This CDR3 is built from 13 residues. The CDR3 sequence is CNASEGTTDTQYF. The CDR3 region has the DNA TGCAATGCCAGTGAAGGGACCACGGATACGCAGTATTTT.

CDR3 DNA: TGCAGTGTTAACCTAGCGGGGGCGCAGTATACGCAGTATTTT. Protein product: CSVNLAGAQYTQYF. The V call is TRBV20-1, the J call TRBJ2-3; 10 positions agree with TRBD2. CDR1 and CDR2 (germline): DFQATT, SNEGSKA (reference sequence). With V trimmed by 7 bases and J by 7 bases, 11 bases remained unmatched. CDR3 size: 14 residues.

This clonotype was counted a single time. This may come from a read error, since a much larger clone is one base off. This chain links TRBV4-2 with TRBJ2-7, with 9 bases aligning to TRBD2. The J segment lost 1 base and the V segment lost 1 base, leaving 8 bases of the junction unmatched. The germline CDR1 and CDR2 sequences are LGHNA and YNFKEQ. The CDR3 consists of 17 residues. This CDR3 reads CASSQVTSGNPSYEQYF. In DNA, the CDR3 is TGTGCCAGCAGCCAAGTGACTAGCGGCAACCCGTCCTACGAGCAGTACTTC.

There are many counts of this clonotype. The chain links TRBV20-1 to TRBJ2-2; D is perhaps TRBD2 (5 bases). Trimming pared 5 bases from V and 1 base from J, leaving 11 bases between. The CDR3 covers 14 residues. The V gene's germline CDR1 is DFQATT and CDR2 SNEGSKA (reference sequence). The CDR3 nucleotides read TGCAGTGCTCCGAGCCGGGGGAACACCGGGGAGCTGTTTTTT. It translates to CSAPSRGNTGELFF.

This clonotype turned up a few times. A read error may explain this, as a much larger clone is one base away. The V gene is TRBV4-3, the J gene TRBJ2-5, with 8 bases that match TRBD1. In germline, CDR1 is LGHNA, CDR2 YSLEER. The CDR3 length is 15 residues. CDR3: CTSSRRTGPQETQYF. DNA for the CDR3: TGCACCAGCAGCCGCCGGACAGGGCCGCAAGAGACCCAGTACTTC.

To note about this clonotype: With a much larger clone just one base away, this may be a read error. The chain is built from TRBV4-3 and TRBJ2-6, with D possibly matching TRBD1 (6 bases). Germline V gene lookup returns CDR1 LGHNA and CDR2 YSLEER. The CDR3 covers 17 residues. In DNA form, the CDR3 reads TGCGCCAGCAACCAAGACAGGTCCCCCTCTGGGGCCAACGTCCTGACTTTC. It specifies CASNQDRSPSGANVLTF.

In its sample, this clonotype was seen many times. The chain joins TRBV12-3 or TRBV12-4 to TRBJ1-6; D is unclear. V was shortened by 7 bases and J by 10 bases, with 14 bases between the two germline ends. The CDR3 loop spans 13 amino acids. CDR3 loop: CASTWSGNSPLHF. The CDR3 DNA reads as TGTGCCAGCACTTGGAGCGGGAACTCACCCCTCCACTTT.

In the case of this clonotype: A single base separates this from a much larger clone, so it may be a read error. The rearrangement links TRBV29-1 to TRBJ2-2; tentatively, D is TRBD1 (6 bases). The CDR3 spans 13 residues. From germline, CDR1 is SQVTM and CDR2 ANQGSEA. CDR3 amino acids: CSVSRGNTWELFF. The DNA of the CDR3 is TGCAGCGTTTCCAGGGGAAACACCTGGGAGCTGTTTTTT.

A word on this clonotype: At one end the junction does not follow the germline gene, possibly because of a read error. This chain joins TRBV4-3 and TRBJ2-3, with D perhaps TRBD2 (5 bases). The CDR3 consists of 18 residues. Germline CDR1 reads LGHNA; CDR2 reads YSLEER. The CDR3 DNA reads TGCGCCAGCAGACAAGATGGACTTCTAGCCGCGGCGGTAGATACGCAGTATTTT. Amino acid sequence: CASRQDGLLAAAVDTQYF.

Turning to this clonotype: This clone may be a read error of a much larger clone one base away. The chain employs TRBV20-1 and TRBJ1-2; the D is unclear. This CDR3 is 15 amino acids long. Germline loops: CDR1 DFQATT, CDR2 SNEGSKA (reference sequence). CDR3 bases: TGCAGTACTAGAGATCCGCTTGCACAACTTAAGGGCTACACCTTC. Encoded protein: CSTRDPLAQLKGYTF.

CDR3 in amino acids: CSVRVVSGAFEQYF. The CDR3 nucleotides read TGCAGCGTTCGAGTTGTGAGCGGAGCCTTCGAGCAGTACTTC. The chain links TRBV29-1 to TRBJ2-7; tentative D call: TRBD2 (5 bases). CDR3 length equals 14 residues. Per the germline V gene, CDR1 is SQVTM and CDR2 is ANQGSEA. The V and J ends lost 5 bases and 6 bases respectively, with 20 bases between them.

This clonotype was counted once. This chain uses TRBV11-2 with TRBJ2-6; D is undetermined. The germline gives CDR1 SGHAT, CDR2 FQNNGV. This CDR3 has 14 residues. Trimming cost V 6 bases and J 9 bases, with 15 bases left between them. The CDR3 spells CASSIISRVNVLTF. In DNA, the CDR3 is TGTGCCAGCAGTATTATCTCTCGGGTCAACGTCCTGACTTTC. Full variable domain (missing parts from reference TRBV11-2 and TRBJ2-6): EAGVAQSPRYKIIEKRQSVAFWCNPISGHATLYWYQQILGQGPKLLIQFQNNGVVDDSQLPKDRFSAERLKGVDSTLKIQPAKLEDSAVYLCASSIISRVNVLTFGAGSRLTVL.

Details on this clonotype: As the CDR3 is not closed by the conserved phenylalanine or tryptophan, this likely results from a read error. The rearrangement joins TRBV24-1 to TRBJ2-3; D gene ambiguous. Germline V lookup: CDR1 KGHDR, CDR2 SFDVKD. The CDR3 contains 12 residues. The CDR3 DNA reads TGTACCACCAGGCCACGGACAGATACGCAGTATTAT. This encodes CTTRPRTDTQYY.

Notes on this clonotype: The DNA is left out, because the CDR3 cannot be placed on it with certainty; the CDR3 is given as TCRdb lists it. The genes are TRBV20-1 and TRBJ1-6; TRBD1 is the table's D call and was not checked against the DNA. The germline gives CDR1 DFQATT, CDR2 SNEGSKA (reference sequence). The CDR3 adds up to 14 amino acids, both ends counted. The CDR3 region is CSARWGQGNLPFHF.

The V gene is TRBV5-6, the J gene TRBJ2-6, with a possible D match to TRBD2 (6 bases). CDR1 is SGHDT and CDR2 is YYEEEE in the germline V gene. Trimming shortened V by 4 bases and J by 2 bases, and 13 bases separated the two germline ends. This CDR3 region has 16 residues. CDR3 residues: CASSDGLYTGANVLTF. The CDR3 region has the DNA TGTGCCAGCAGCGACGGACTATACACTGGGGCCAACGTCCTGACTTTC.

The V call is TRBV11-1, the J call TRBJ2-5, with TRBD2 matching over 9 bases. Trimming cost V 8 bases and J 0 bases; bases outside gene matches: 4. Germline V gives CDR1 SGHAT, CDR2 FQDESV (reference sequence). CDR3 length equals 14 residues. CDR3 DNA sequence: TGTGCCAGCGGCCTAGCGGGAAACCAAGAGACCCAGTACTTC. Protein product: CASGLAGNQETQYF.

As to this clonotype: A read error is likely, as this CDR3 ends without the conserved phenylalanine or tryptophan. This rearrangement joins TRBV20-1 to TRBJ2-7; 8 positions agree with TRBD2. Per germline, CDR1 DFQATT and CDR2 SNEGSKA (reference sequence). After removal of 7 bases from V and 1 base from J, the junction contained 9 bases not matched to a gene. The CDR3 contains 14 residues. The CDR3 DNA reads as TGCAGTGTTAGGGTGGCTAGCGGGTCCTACGAGCAGTACCTC. It translates to CSVRVASGSYEQYL.

Remarks on this clonotype: The junction departs from the called germline gene at one end, perhaps through a read error. This chain joins TRBV6-5 and TRBJ1-2; D unclear. Germline lookup yields CDR1 MNHEY and CDR2 SVGAGI. The CDR3 spans 14 residues. The CDR3 DNA is TGTGCCAGTAGTTACCTGGGCTTCAACTATGGCTACACCTTC. It translates to CASSYLGFNYGYTF.

Concerning this clonotype itself: This clone may be a read error of a much larger clone one base away. The chain is built from TRBV11-2 and TRBJ2-7; D is possibly TRBD2 (5 bases). The CDR3 is made up of 14 amino acids. Germline V CDR1 and CDR2: SGHAT, FQNNGV. The V and J ends lost 10 bases and 5 bases respectively, with 21 bases between them. The CDR3 bases are TGTGCCAACACCGAACTGCGGGCCCGTGACGAGCAGTACTTC. Translating it yields CANTELRARDEQYF.

This clonotype appeared a single time. One end of the junction varies from germline; a read error may be responsible. The V gene is TRBV11-2, the J gene TRBJ1-3, with D perhaps TRBD1 (5 bases). Germline loops: CDR1 SGHAT, CDR2 FQNNGV. This CDR3 region has 17 residues. The CDR3 region has the DNA TGCGCAAGCAACTTAGCTCCGACGGGGCTCTCTGGAAACACCATATATTTT. This codes for CASNLAPTGLSGNTIYF.

This clonotype has ten or more counts. The rearrangement uses TRBV28 and TRBJ1-4; 10 nucleotides match TRBD1. Germline-derived CDR1 and CDR2 are MDHEN and SYDVKM. V was clipped by 8 bases and J by 13 bases; unmatched bases: 4. The CDR3 is made up of 11 amino acids. CDR3: CASGDRGPLFF. The CDR3 coding sequence is TGTGCCAGCGGGGACAGGGGACCACTGTTTTTT.

In regard to this clonotype: One end of the junction varies from germline; a read error may be responsible. The chain recombines TRBV4-2 with TRBJ1-4; perhaps TRBD1 as D (5 bases). The CDR3 extends over 18 amino acids. CDR1 and CDR2 from the germline V gene are LGHNA and YNFKEQ. The CDR3 sequence: CANSQDGPSQATDEKLFF. The CDR3 DNA is TGTGCCAACAGCCAAGACGGTCCATCACAGGCAACTGATGAAAAACTGTTTTTT.